This T cell receptor (beta chain) originates from a study of Ad26.COV2.S vaccination and SARS-CoV-2 variants. Study as a whole: Donor had been placed in the Ad26.COV2.S arm of the COV1001 trial.

Points from the study as a whole: Reportedly, spike-specific CD8+ and CD4+ T cell responses achieved substantial breadth once vaccination had taken place. Possible underestimation of total T cell responses by the TCR breadth and depth analyses was noted.

Looked up from germline, CDR1 is GTSNPN and CDR2 is SVGIG (reference sequence). The ends lost 2 bases at V and 4 bases at J; junction bases unmatched: 5. The CDR3 has 15 amino acids. This clone showed up just once. Its antigen is undetermined. Treatment of the sample: roughly 20 received Ad26.COV2.S at low or high dose, single or two shots; about 5 received placebo; per-sample allocation not given. Day 63 after the first injection of vaccine or placebo was the sampling time. Assay used: immunoSEQ multiplex PCR; TCRdb lists only in-frame clones, some missing. The data contain roughly 700,000 clones, 89% of them singletons.

The V call is TRBV30, the J call TRBJ2-3; 11 nucleotides align to TRBD2. This clonotype originated in a person between 18 and 59 years old who received the Ad26.COV2.S COVID-19 vaccine or a placebo. Sequences were derived from peripheral blood, sampled in a trial of Ad26.COV2.S vaccine versus placebo. This CDR3 is CAWSIAGGWADTQYF. The CDR3 nucleotides are TGTGCCTGGAGTATAGCGGGGGGGTGGGCAGATACGCAGTATTTT.